Below are 13 T cell receptor beta chains sequenced from a single sample in a study of T cells in Graves' hyperthyroidism and ophthalmopathy. Template material for amplifying TCR beta CDR3 regions consisted of RNA transcripts. The HTBI set primed first-round TCR CDR3 RT-PCR. TCRdb recomputed calls from the multiplex PCR reads with MiXCR, one row per CDR3 protein. The sample shows some 250,000 distinct CDR3 sequences, more than 12% of them seen only once. The sample comprised blood. The receptors stem from a woman between 40 and 50 years old with Graves' hyperthyroidism that later progressed to Graves' ophthalmopathy.

This clonotype appeared many times. The chain joins TRBV12-3 or TRBV12-4 to TRBJ1-2; D perhaps matches TRBD1 (5 bases). Trimming removed 3 bases at V and 5 bases at J, with 22 bases between. This CDR3 is 17 amino acids long. For the CDR3, the DNA is TGTGCCAGCAGTTTTTCGGCAGGGTCTTGGTTTGGGTATGGCTACACCTTC. Translated, it gives CASSFSAGSWFGYGYTF.

The chain is built from TRBV30 and TRBJ1-1; D gene ambiguous. The ends were cut back, 5 bases at V and 5 bases at J, with 12 bases in the middle. Germline CDR1 is GTSNPN and CDR2 is SVGIG (reference sequence). The CDR3 is made up of 12 amino acids. The CDR3, as DNA: TGTGCCTGGGCCCCGGACCGAACTGAAGCTTTCTTT. Translated: CAWAPDRTEAFF.

This clonotype appeared many times. This chain joins TRBV28 and TRBJ2-5, with D hard to call. This CDR3 region has 13 residues. Trimming removed 2 bases at V and 2 bases at J, with 6 bases between. The germline V gene encodes CDR1 MDHEN and CDR2 SYDVKM. The CDR3 DNA sequence: TGTGCCAGCAGTTTAGACCAGCAAGAGACCCAGTACTTC. As protein: CASSLDQQETQYF.

This rearrangement joins TRBV10-3 to TRBJ1-3; 7 bases are a match to TRBD1. CDR3 length equals 14 residues. Germline V gene data show CDR1 as ENHRY and CDR2 as SYGVKD. Trimming removed 7 bases from V and 3 bases from J; junction bases left unmatched: 6. CDR3: CAIKEGASGNTIYF. CDR3 coding DNA: TGTGCCATCAAGGAGGGGGCCAGTGGAAACACCATATATTTT.

This clonotype was counted a few times. This rearrangement joins TRBV4-1 to TRBJ2-7, with 8 bases matching TRBD1. Germline CDR1 is MGHRA and CDR2 is YSYEKL. With V trimmed by 2 bases and J by 5 bases, 8 bases remained unmatched. There are 15 residues in the CDR3. The CDR3 nucleotides are TGCGCCAGCAGCCAAAGAACAGGGGGTCTCCACGAGCAGTACTTC. Its protein product is CASSQRTGGLHEQYF.

The rearrangement links TRBV19 to TRBJ2-1, with a weak D call TRBD2 (6 bases). The CDR3 extends over 15 amino acids. Germline V lookup: CDR1 LNHDA, CDR2 SQIVND (reference sequence). V lost 7 bases and J 5 bases, leaving 18 bases between the germline ends. CDR3 in amino acids: CASNPAGGGHNEQFF. CDR3 coding DNA: TGTGCCAGTAATCCCGCAGGAGGAGGGCACAATGAGCAGTTCTTC.

This clonotype was seen at least ten times. V is TRBV7-8 and J is TRBJ2-7, with TRBD2 identical over 10 bases. Germline V gene data show CDR1 as SGHVS and CDR2 as FQNEAQ. CDR3 size: 17 residues. The ends lost 4 bases at V and 3 bases at J; junction bases unmatched: 12. CDR3 amino acids: CASSSPDVGLADYEQYF. CDR3 nucleotides: TGTGCCAGCAGCTCACCGGACGTCGGACTAGCGGACTACGAGCAGTACTTC.

This clonotype has at least ten counts. The rearrangement uses TRBV28 and TRBJ2-7; D is unclear. The CDR3 sequence is 14 residues long. Germline CDR1 and CDR2: MDHEN and SYDVKM. V lost 3 bases and J lost 4, with 13 bases in between. The CDR3 is CASSLGSLTYEQYF. CDR3 sequence (DNA): TGTGCCAGCAGTTTGGGATCCTTGACTTACGAGCAGTACTTC.

CDR3 amino acids: CASGGASADTQYF. DNA for the CDR3: TGTGCCAGCGGCGGGGCCTCAGCGGATACGCAGTATTTT. V usage is TRBV2 and J usage is TRBJ2-3; D may be TRBD2 (6 bases). CDR1 and CDR2 (germline): SNHLY, FYNNEI. Between the trimmed V and J ends, which lost 8 bases and 6 bases, there was a span of 15 bases. There are 13 residues in the CDR3.

This clonotype was detected once. The rearrangement uses TRBV20-1 and TRBJ2-1; tentative D call: TRBD2 (6 bases). The CDR3 covers 14 residues. From germline, CDR1 is DFQATT and CDR2 SNEGSKA (reference sequence). Trimming pared 3 bases from V and 2 bases from J, leaving 11 bases between. CDR3 in DNA: TGCAGTGCTAGTGCGGGAAGGACCTACAATGAGCAGTTCTTC. It is translated as CSASAGRTYNEQFF.

In this sample, this clonotype turned up many times. The chain employs TRBV11-2 and TRBJ2-7, with D perhaps TRBD1 (6 bases). Germline CDR1 is SGHAT and CDR2 is FQNNGV. V lost 5 bases to trimming and J lost 4 bases, with 12 bases between them. The CDR3 has 13 residues. The CDR3 sequence is CASSAYREYEQYF. CDR3 in DNA: TGTGCCAGCAGCGCATACAGGGAGTACGAGCAGTACTTC. Looking up the rest from reference TRBV11-2 and TRBJ2-7 gives the full variable domain: EAGVAQSPRYKIIEKRQSVAFWCNPISGHATLYWYQQILGQGPKLLIQFQNNGVVDDSQLPKDRFSAERLKGVDSTLKIQPAKLEDSAVYLCASSAYREYEQYFGPGTRLTVT.

There are a few counts of this clonotype. The gene calls are TRBV29-1 and TRBJ2-5, with 8 nucleotides matching TRBD1. The CDR3 covers 15 residues. Losses at the gene ends were 5 bases for V and 4 bases for J; bases not matched to a gene: 12. Germline lookup yields CDR1 SQVTM and CDR2 ANQGSEA. CDR3 DNA sequence: TGCAGCGTTAAATACGACGGACAGGGTTTAGAGACCCAGTACTTC. Translating it yields CSVKYDGQGLETQYF. Complete variable domain (other parts from reference TRBV29-1 and TRBJ2-5): SAVISQKPSRDICQRGTSLTIQCQVDSQVTMMFWYRQQPGQSLTLIATANQGSEATYESGFVIDKFPISRPNLTFSTLTVSNMSPEDSSIYLCSVKYDGQGLETQYFGPGTRLLVL.

The chain links TRBV2 to TRBJ2-7; 15 bases line up with TRBD2. V lost 4 bases to trimming and J lost 4 bases; unmatched junction nucleotides: 5. This CDR3 region has 16 residues. Looked up from germline, CDR1 is SNHLY and CDR2 is FYNNEI. The CDR3 sequence is CASSGRTSGRGYEQYF. In DNA form, the CDR3 reads TGTGCCAGCAGTGGGAGGACTAGCGGGAGGGGATACGAGCAGTACTTC. The full variable domain, completed using reference TRBV2 and TRBJ2-7, is EPEVTQTPSHQVTQMGQEVILRCVPISNHLYFYWYRQILGQKVEFLVSFYNNEISEKSEIFDDQFSVERPDGSNFTLKIRSTKLEDSAMYFCASSGRTSGRGYEQYFGPGTRLTVT.